This is a list of T cell receptor beta chains from one sample in a study of T cell repertoires in cytomegalovirus infection. TCRdb recomputed calls from the reads with MiXCR, one row per CDR3 protein. The top ten clones hold roughly 8% of a sample with about 680,000 distinct CDR3 sequences, roughly 24% of them seen once. The sample consisted of CD8+ T cells from PBMCs. All receptors come from a human donor in good health (CMV status not recorded). Some clones in this sample may be carry-over from other donors' samples. Both conserved end residues are part of each CDR3. The D gene is left open where the match is weak. Some rows have no size entry. The others give once, few or many, or a class for an expanded clone.

>TRBJ2-3|NA|TRBV9|NA
TGTGCCAGCAGCACCCACCCGGGTGAGCGGTCCCGCACAGATACGCAGTATTTT
CASSTHPGERSRTDTQYF
>TRBJ2-5|few|TRBV4-1|NA
TGCGCCAGCAGCGGACTGCTCCAAGAGACCCAGTACTTC
CASSGLLQETQYF
>TRBJ2-1|many|TRBV29-1|NA
TGCAGCGTTGTAGGGGGAACCTACAATGAGCAGTTCTTC
CSVVGGTYNEQFF
>TRBJ1-2|NA|TRBV29-1|NA
TGCAGCGCCCCAGGGGCTGGCTACACCTTC
CSAPGAGYTF
>TRBJ1-1|NA|TRBV6-6|TRBD1
TGTGCCAGCAGGGACAGGGGGCGCGGGGCTGAAGCTTTCTTT
CASRDRGRGAEAFF
>TRBJ2-7|few|TRBV12-3/TRBV12-4|NA
TGTGCCAGCAGTTTAAGGGGAGCCGGAGGCGAGCAGTACTTC
CASSLRGAGGEQYF
>TRBJ2-1|NA|TRBV4-2|TRBD2
TGTGCCAGCAGCCAAGAGGATCCTAGCGGGGGGTTAAATGAGCAGTTCTTC
CASSQEDPSGGLNEQFF
>TRBJ1-2|many|TRBV4-1|NA
TGCGCCAGCAGCCAAGATACACTGAACTATGGCTACACCTTC
CASSQDTLNYGYTF
>TRBJ1-1|NA|TRBV6-5|TRBD1
TGTGCCAGCAGCCACCCAGGACAGGGGGCTAGGACTGAAGCTTTCTTT
CASSHPGQGARTEAFF
>TRBJ1-1|NA|TRBV6-5|TRBD1
TGTGCCAGCAGTCCACAACAGGGGGCCGGCACTGAAGCTTTCTTT
CASSPQQGAGTEAFF
>TRBJ2-1|few|TRBV25-1|NA
TGTGCCAGCAGTGAACCCCCGGACAAGGCGGTGGGCAATGAGCAGTTCTTC
CASSEPPDKAVGNEQFF
>TRBJ2-1|NA|TRBV6-2/TRBV6-3|NA
TGTGCCAGCACCCCCGGTTCCTACAATGAGCAGTTCTTC
CASTPGSYNEQFF
>TRBJ1-1|NA|TRBV28|NA
TGTGCCAGCAGTTTCGTCGGTATGAACACTGAAGCTTTCTTT
CASSFVGMNTEAFF